This T cell receptor (beta chain) was recorded in a study of cytotoxic CD8 clonotypes in ibrutinib-treated CLL listed by TCRdb under 2021. Study-level background: The cohort was composed of 11 relapsed/refractory and about 15 treatment-naive patients; IGHV unmutated status was identified in some 17 patients. Responses were partial in roughly 24 patients and complete in 2; after median approximately 69 months follow-up, some 15 stayed in remission and approximately twelve progressed. Response samples were taken after a median of 12 months on treatment, ranging from 6 to 36 months. On average, each sample yielded 270,000 or so productive templates and roughly 95,000 productive rearrangements. Longitudinal samples were obtainable from about 30% of the 86 participants in the trial. Cryopreserved peripheral blood mononuclear cells were collected at three points: before therapy, at response, and at either sustained remission or disease progression. All remission and progressive disease samples were collected while patients were still receiving ibrutinib. Beyond this particular receptor, the publication reports: At ibrutinib response clonality went up, during sustained remission it held steady, and at progression it dropped back toward baseline. At baseline, clonality was higher than in age-matched healthy donors and showed a strong correlation with circulating CD8+ T-cell counts. Public clonotypes were found to be uncommon and were observed to contract or remain stable during treatment; the increase in clonality was shown to reflect expansion of private clonotypes at ibrutinib response. Sampling times were not matched between sustained-remission and progressing patients, and lymph node repertoires were not studied.

A MiSeq instrument was used for deep resolution sequencing, which targeted depths ranging from 1 in 1 million up to 1 in 200,000 T cells, with coverage averaging 10x for each clonotype. The immunoSEQ hsTCRB Kit was used to generate the TCR beta libraries. On the study's bioinformatics: Data were analyzed with ImmunoSEQ Data Assistant and ImmunoSEQ Analyzer, with V, D and J genes assigned per IMGT definitions. Clonality was computed as one minus normalized Shannon entropy of productive rearrangement frequencies, ranging from 0 to 1. Only overrepresented clonotypes making up at least 0.05% of the repertoire of each patient were included in the public clonotype analysis. Approximately 13 age-matched healthy donor repertoires from immuneACCESS served as clonality controls. Not all clones reach the TCRdb copy of this immuneACCESS table, which keeps in-frame sequences only. Checked studies attribute under half of the gap to unresolved V genes and leave the rest unexplained. V and J calls and clone size are as listed in that table; D and trimming were resolved from the DNA. The sample has approximately 350,000 clones on record, roughly 67% of them singletons. Of the sample, roughly 6.3% is held by the ten largest clones.

For TCR beta library preparation, 1.5 to 2 micrograms of genomic DNA were extracted from the cryopreserved PBMCs. Longitudinal blood samples from CLL patients receiving ibrutinib monotherapy were subjected to high-throughput TCR beta sequencing. Patients were enrolled in a phase 2 open-label single-center ibrutinib monotherapy trial. Reading from cysteine to phenylalanine, the CDR3 counts 15 amino acids. Only the CDR3 part of the read is kept: 45 bases, read in frame from the first base. The germline V gene (reference sequence) supplies CDR1 LNHDA and CDR2 SQIVND. The V end loses 3 bases and the J end loses 0 bases, and a stretch of 10 bases separates them. About this clone: The antigen it binds to is not known. Base qualities are not provided; no much larger clone lies one nucleotide away.

The rearrangement combines TRBV19 with TRBJ2-3; the D gene remains uncertain. This clonotype was obtained from a human donor with chronic lymphocytic leukemia. Sequenced material: PBMCs, taken after 36 months of ibrutinib treatment. The sequenced DNA: TGTGCCAGTAGTATGACACACATTAGCACAGATACGCAGTATTTT. It translates as CASSMTHISTDTQYF.